This is a list of T cell receptor beta chains from one sample in a study of prognosis after radiotherapy for stage I lung cancer. In TCRdb, the multiplex PCR reads were re-called with MiXCR into one record per CDR3 protein. This sample has 11,000 to 15,000 distinct CDR3 sequences, with 55% to 70% found just once. Source: PBMCs, taken before or after stereotactic body radiation therapy (not recorded which). The receptors were gathered from a donor at least 50 years old with non-small cell lung cancer. Both conserved end residues are part of each CDR3. Each record gives: V gene, clone size, D gene, J gene, CDR3 DNA, CDR3 protein. A D gene is named only where the DNA matches it firmly. Clone size is stated in some rows and not others, as once, few, many or a class when expanded.

TRBV20-1,many,NA,TRBJ2-7,TGCAGTGCTAGAGAGCAAGGGTACCCTTACTACGAGCAGTACTTC,CSAREQGYPYYEQYF
TRBV12-3/TRBV12-4,NA,TRBD1,TRBJ2-3,TGTGCCAGCAGGAAGACCGGGACAGGGCAGTATTTT,CASRKTGTGQYF
TRBV12-3/TRBV12-4,NA,NA,TRBJ1-1,TGTGCCAGCAGTTTTCGGCAGAACACTGAAGCTTTCTTT,CASSFRQNTEAFF
TRBV6-1,NA,TRBD1,TRBJ2-1,TGTGCCAGCAGTAAAAAACAGGGGGCGCGGCGCAATGAGCAGTTCTTC,CASSKKQGARRNEQFF
TRBV28,NA,NA,TRBJ1-2,TGTGCCATCACCCAAGGGGATAGGTGGGCCCTTGGCTACACCTTC,CAITQGDRWALGYTF
TRBV7-2,medium-sized,NA,TRBJ2-1,TGTGCCAGCGGACCTAGGGGATACAATGAGCAGTTCTTC,CASGPRGYNEQFF
TRBV5-1,NA,TRBD1,TRBJ1-2,TGCGCCAGCAGCTACGGACAGGGGGCGGGCTACACCTTC,CASSYGQGAGYTF
TRBV30,NA,NA,TRBJ1-5,TGTGCCTGGGCGGCATCAGGGTCTCAGCCCCAGCATTTT,CAWAASGSQPQHF
TRBV20-1,medium-sized,NA,TRBJ2-1,TGCAGTGCTAGGGGAAGAGACGGGTACAATGAGCAGTTCTTC,CSARGRDGYNEQFF
TRBV19,NA,TRBD1,TRBJ2-7,TGTGCCAGTAGTAATTCCGGGACAGGGTCTTACGAGCAGTACTTC,CASSNSGTGSYEQYF
TRBV27,NA,TRBD2,TRBJ2-3,TGTGCCAGCACCCCTCGGCCTACCTTGGGACTAGCGGTACCCGGGGGAGATACGCGGTGTTTT,CASTPRPTLGLAVPGGDTRCF
TRBV5-1,NA,NA,TRBJ2-3,TGCGCCAGCAGATCCGGAAAGGGCCCAGATACGCAGTATTTT,CASRSGKGPDTQYF
TRBV9,NA,TRBD2,TRBJ2-1,TGTGCCAGCAGCGTAGGTCAAGCGGGAGATGAGCAGTTCTTC,CASSVGQAGDEQFF
TRBV19,medium-sized,TRBD1,TRBJ2-3,TGTGCCAGTAGTATACTACAGGGGGCAACAGATACGCAGTATTTT,CASSILQGATDTQYF
TRBV6-2/TRBV6-3,NA,NA,TRBJ2-7,TGTGCCAGCAGTTACCGATGCTGGGGAGACGAGCAGTACTTC,CASSYRCWGDEQYF
TRBV27,medium-sized,TRBD1,TRBJ1-2,TGTGCCAGCAGTTTTGGCAGGGGGGGGGGCTACACCTTC,CASSFGRGGGYTF
TRBV11-2,NA,NA,TRBJ2-5,TGTGCCAGCAGCGAAGACAGGCCGGAGACCCAGTACTTC,CASSEDRPETQYF
TRBV4-2,NA,TRBD2,TRBJ2-1,TGTGCCAGCAGCCATCCCCCCTCCCACCGGGGAGGGCCGCTCAATGAGCAGTTCTTC,CASSHPPSHRGGPLNEQFF
TRBV24-1,NA,NA,TRBJ2-5,TGTGCCACCAGCCTCCAGGGGCGAGAGACCCAGTGCTTC,CATSLQGRETQCF
TRBV11-3,NA,NA,TRBJ2-2,TGTGCCAGCAGCCCTAGGCCGCAATACGGGGAGCTGTTTTTT,CASSPRPQYGELFF
TRBV18,many,TRBD1,TRBJ1-4,TGTGCCAGCTCACCGGACAGGGGGAATGAAAAACTGTTTTTT,CASSPDRGNEKLFF
TRBV6-2/TRBV6-3,NA,TRBD1,TRBJ2-7,TGTGCCAGCAGTTACTCGACAGGGAGCTCCTACGAGCAGTACTTC,CASSYSTGSSYEQYF
TRBV28,NA,NA,TRBJ2-7,TGTGCCAGCAGTTTAGGCAGGTCAATGGACGAGCAGTACTTC,CASSLGRSMDEQYF
TRBV14,NA,TRBD1,TRBJ1-5,TGTGCCAGCATCCGAGACGTGACAGGGTGCTCGCAGCCCCAGCATTTT,CASIRDVTGCSQPQHF
TRBV2,NA,NA,TRBJ2-5,TGTGCCAGCAGTGAATGGGACCCCCAGTACTTC,CASSEWDPQYF
TRBV18,many,NA,TRBJ2-1,TGTGCCAGCTCACCGGCGCGTTACAATGAGCAGTTCTTC,CASSPARYNEQFF
TRBV5-5,NA,NA,TRBJ2-1,TGTGCCAGCTCACACGGGTCTAGCGCGAGAAATGAGCATTTCTTC,CASSHGSSARNEHFF
TRBV12-3/TRBV12-4,NA,TRBD2,TRBJ2-7,TGTGCCAGCAGCCCCAACGGGGGGAACGAGCAGTACTTC,CASSPNGGNEQYF
TRBV28,medium-sized,TRBD1,TRBJ1-5,TGTGCCAGCAGTTCGGGACAGGGATACCAGCCCCAGCATTTT,CASSSGQGYQPQHF
TRBV20-1,many,NA,TRBJ2-7,TGCAGTGCTAGGGTCCGGGGAAACGAGCAGTACTTC,CSARVRGNEQYF
TRBV9,NA,NA,TRBJ1-1,TGTGCCAGCAGCGTAGATTGGAACACTGAAGCTTTCTTT,CASSVDWNTEAFF
TRBV20-1,once,NA,TRBJ2-7,TGCAGTGCTAGGCGGATGACCTACGAGCAGTACTTC,CSARRMTYEQYF
TRBV5-4,NA,TRBD1,TRBJ2-4,TGTGCCAGCAGCGAAGGACAGGGTAACATTCATTACTTC,CASSEGQGNIHYF
TRBV28,once,TRBD2,TRBJ2-7,TGTGCCAGCACCCGGACTAGCGGGGGCTACGAGCAGTACTTC,CASTRTSGGYEQYF
TRBV18,NA,NA,TRBJ1-1,TGTGCCAGCTCACCAAATCACATGAACACTGAAGCTTTCTTT,CASSPNHMNTEAFF
TRBV7-9,NA,TRBD2,TRBJ2-2,TGTGCCAGCAGTGGGGGGGACAACACCGGGGAGCTGTTTTTT,CASSGGDNTGELFF
TRBV29-1,many,NA,TRBJ2-2,TGCAGCGTTGAAGTTCCCAGGGGCACCGGGGAGCTGTTTTTT,CSVEVPRGTGELFF
TRBV4-3,NA,NA,TRBJ2-1,TGCGCCAGCAGCCGAGATAGTAGCAATGAGCAGTTCTTC,CASSRDSSNEQFF
TRBV7-2,NA,TRBD2,TRBJ2-7,TGTGCCAGCATCCCTGGGGGGGACGAGCAGTACTTC,CASIPGGDEQYF
TRBV27,NA,NA,TRBJ2-1,TGTGCCAGCAGTTTGGTATCGGGGGCGGTCAATGAGCAGTTCTTC,CASSLVSGAVNEQFF
TRBV20-1,once,NA,TRBJ2-3,TGCAGTGCTAGAGATATTCGCGGCTCAGATACGCAGTATTTT,CSARDIRGSDTQYF
TRBV28,medium-sized,TRBD2,TRBJ2-1,TGTGCCAGCAGACTAGCGGGAGCTTACAATGAGCAGTTCTTC,CASRLAGAYNEQFF
TRBV12-3/TRBV12-4,NA,NA,TRBJ1-6,TGTGCCAGCAGCTCGGTCGCAGGGAGGAACTCACCCCTCCACTTT,CASSSVAGRNSPLHF
TRBV7-3,many,NA,TRBJ2-6,TGTGCCAGCAGCCTTGGGGTTGGGACTGGGGCCAACGTCCTGACTTTC,CASSLGVGTGANVLTF
TRBV5-4,many,NA,TRBJ2-3,TGTGCCAGCAGCCCCCGGGCAGGGGCCTCTAGCACAGATACGCAGTATTTT,CASSPRAGASSTDTQYF
TRBV12-3/TRBV12-4,few,TRBD1,TRBJ2-5,TGTGCCAGCAGTAGCCGGGACAGGGGTTGGGAGACCCAGTACTTC,CASSSRDRGWETQYF
TRBV12-3/TRBV12-4,NA,NA,TRBJ1-5,TGTGCCAGCAGTTTAGGGGGGGGCAATCAGCCCCAGCATTTT,CASSLGGGNQPQHF
TRBV4-3,many,TRBD2,TRBJ2-7,TGCGCCAGCAGCCAAGAATCCTCTAGCGGGAGAACGGGGGTATCCTACGAGCAGTACTTC,CASSQESSSGRTGVSYEQYF
TRBV7-2,NA,TRBD2,TRBJ2-2,TGTGCCAGCAGCTTTGGGGCGGGGGACTACCACACCGGGGAGCTGTTTTTT,CASSFGAGDYHTGELFF
TRBV6-2/TRBV6-3,NA,TRBD1,TRBJ2-2,TGTGCCAGCAGTCTAACGGACAGGGGGCACGGGGAGCTGTTTTTT,CASSLTDRGHGELFF
TRBV19,medium-sized,NA,TRBJ1-6,TGTGCCAGTAGTGACAGGAGCTCCTATAATTCACCCCTCCACTTT,CASSDRSSYNSPLHF
TRBV29-1,medium-sized,TRBD1,TRBJ2-2,TGCAGCGGGGGACAGGGGGCTAACACCGGGGAGCTGTTTTTT,CSGGQGANTGELFF
TRBV4-1,many,NA,TRBJ1-1,TGCGCCTCTAAAGGGACGGGGAGCATGAACACTGAAGCTTTCTTT,CASKGTGSMNTEAFF
TRBV6-9,NA,NA,TRBJ2-2,TGTGCCAGCGGTTACGGGCGAACCTGGGAGCTGTTTTTT,CASGYGRTWELFF